The rows below give T cell receptor beta chains drawn from one sample of a study of OX40 agonist ivuxolimab in advanced cancers. Produced via immunoSEQ multiplex PCR; TCRdb's table is partial and in-frame only. The sample holds about 58,000 clones, less than 90% seen once. The sample in question was CD4+ or CD8+ T cells sorted from blood, obtained in a trial of the OX40 agonist ivuxolimab. Receptors were obtained from an adult with an advanced solid tumor such as melanoma, head and neck, liver or kidney cancer. Both conserved end residues are part of each CDR3. D genes are given only for firm matches. Size values are once, few and many counts, or a class for expanded clones, and some rows have none.

d_call: -
v_call: TRBV18
j_call: TRBJ2-1
clone_size: -
cdr3_nt: TGTGCCAGCTCACTACAACTTGACTCCTACAATGAGCAGTTCTTC
cdr3_aa: CASSLQLDSYNEQFF

d_call: -
v_call: TRBV30
j_call: TRBJ1-1
clone_size: -
cdr3_nt: TGTGCCTGGAGTACCGAGACAGACACTGAAGCTTTCTTT
cdr3_aa: CAWSTETDTEAFF

d_call: -
v_call: TRBV2
j_call: TRBJ2-5
clone_size: -
cdr3_nt: TGTGCCAGCAGTGAAATGGGAGAGACCCAGTACTTC
cdr3_aa: CASSEMGETQYF

d_call: TRBD1
v_call: TRBV28
j_call: TRBJ1-2
clone_size: -
cdr3_nt: TGTGCCAGCGGACCGGGGACAGTCTATGGCTACACCTTC
cdr3_aa: CASGPGTVYGYTF

d_call: -
v_call: TRBV5-5
j_call: TRBJ2-2
clone_size: -
cdr3_nt: TGTGCCAGCAGCTTGATCGTCACCGGGGAGCTGTTTTTT
cdr3_aa: CASSLIVTGELFF

d_call: TRBD2
v_call: TRBV4-3
j_call: TRBJ2-7
clone_size: -
cdr3_nt: TGCGCCAGCAGCCAAACGCGGGCTAGCGGGAGAACCGAGCAGTACTTC
cdr3_aa: CASSQTRASGRTEQYF

d_call: TRBD1
v_call: TRBV28
j_call: TRBJ2-4
clone_size: -
cdr3_nt: TGTGCCAGCAGTTCCCCCGGGACAGGGCTAAACATTCAGTACTTC
cdr3_aa: CASSSPGTGLNIQYF

d_call: -
v_call: TRBV18
j_call: TRBJ2-3
clone_size: -
cdr3_nt: TGTGCCAGCCGAGCTGGAGCGACTAGCACAGATACGCAGTATTTT
cdr3_aa: CASRAGATSTDTQYF

d_call: -
v_call: TRBV7-8
j_call: TRBJ2-1
clone_size: -
cdr3_nt: TGTGCCAGCAGCTTAGCGTACAGGGTCAATGAGCAGTTCTTC
cdr3_aa: CASSLAYRVNEQFF

d_call: -
v_call: TRBV5-6
j_call: TRBJ2-5
clone_size: -
cdr3_nt: TGTGCCAGCAGCCTCATGGGTAGGGCTTCGGAGACCCAGTACTTC
cdr3_aa: CASSLMGRASETQYF

d_call: -
v_call: TRBV4-3
j_call: TRBJ2-5
clone_size: -
cdr3_nt: TGCGCCAGCAGCGTCCAGGGATTCGAAGAGACCCAGTACTTC
cdr3_aa: CASSVQGFEETQYF

d_call: -
v_call: TRBV6-5
j_call: TRBJ2-1
clone_size: few
cdr3_nt: TGTGCCAGCCAAAAGTTGGGTGAGCAGTTCTTC
cdr3_aa: CASQKLGEQFF

d_call: TRBD2
v_call: TRBV7-7
j_call: TRBJ2-7
clone_size: -
cdr3_nt: TGTGCTAGCAGCATAGGAGGAGCGGGAGTCCACGAGCAGTACTTC
cdr3_aa: CASSIGGAGVHEQYF

d_call: -
v_call: TRBV11-2
j_call: TRBJ2-3
clone_size: -
cdr3_nt: TGTGCCAGCAGCCCCCTCACCGGTGCCGGCACGCAGTATTTT
cdr3_aa: CASSPLTGAGTQYF

d_call: TRBD2
v_call: TRBV4-2
j_call: TRBJ2-3
clone_size: -
cdr3_nt: TGTGCCAGCAGCCTATCGGCAGCGGGAAGCACAGATACGCAGTATTTT
cdr3_aa: CASSLSAAGSTDTQYF

d_call: TRBD2
v_call: TRBV5-1
j_call: TRBJ2-2
clone_size: -
cdr3_nt: TGCGCCAGCACCCGGGAGGAAGCCCACACCGGGGAGCTGTTTTTT
cdr3_aa: CASTREEAHTGELFF

d_call: -
v_call: TRBV7-9
j_call: TRBJ2-7
clone_size: once
cdr3_nt: TGTGCCAGCAGCTTAGGAGGCTCAGGAGAGCAGTACTTC
cdr3_aa: CASSLGGSGEQYF

d_call: TRBD1
v_call: TRBV2
j_call: TRBJ2-7
clone_size: few
cdr3_nt: TGTGCCAGCAGTGAAGGGACAGGGTCGAGCGAGCAGTACTTC
cdr3_aa: CASSEGTGSSEQYF

d_call: TRBD1
v_call: TRBV4-1
j_call: TRBJ2-1
clone_size: -
cdr3_nt: TGCGCCAGCAGCCAAGGGAAGTTCGACGACAGGGGGAATGAGCAGTTCTTC
cdr3_aa: CASSQGKFDDRGNEQFF

d_call: TRBD2
v_call: TRBV28
j_call: TRBJ2-5
clone_size: -
cdr3_nt: TGTGCCAGCAGTTCCCGACTAGCGGAGACCAAAGAGACCCAGTACTTC
cdr3_aa: CASSSRLAETKETQYF

d_call: -
v_call: TRBV7-6
j_call: TRBJ2-7
clone_size: few
cdr3_nt: TGTGCCAGCAGCCGGGACCCCTTAGCCTACGAGCAGTACTTC
cdr3_aa: CASSRDPLAYEQYF

d_call: -
v_call: TRBV9
j_call: TRBJ1-2
clone_size: -
cdr3_nt: TGTGCCAGCAGCGTATCGGAAGGCTCCTTTGGCTACACCTTC
cdr3_aa: CASSVSEGSFGYTF